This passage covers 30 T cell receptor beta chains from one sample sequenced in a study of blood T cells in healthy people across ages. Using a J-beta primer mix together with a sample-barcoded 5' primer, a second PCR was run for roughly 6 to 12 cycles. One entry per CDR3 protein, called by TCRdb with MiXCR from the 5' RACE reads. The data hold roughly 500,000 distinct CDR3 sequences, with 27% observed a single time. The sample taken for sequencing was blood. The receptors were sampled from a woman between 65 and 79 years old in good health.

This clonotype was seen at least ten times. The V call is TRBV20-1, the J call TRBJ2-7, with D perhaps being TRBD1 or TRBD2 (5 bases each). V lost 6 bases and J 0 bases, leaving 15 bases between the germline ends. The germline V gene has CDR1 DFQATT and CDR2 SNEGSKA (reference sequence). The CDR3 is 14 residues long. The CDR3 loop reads CSAATGTVSYEQYF. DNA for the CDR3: TGCAGTGCAGCTACCGGGACGGTCTCCTACGAGCAGTACTTC.

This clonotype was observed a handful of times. The DNA of the CDR3 is TGTGCCAGCAGAGCCCCCGAAGACATCGAGCAGTACTTC. Translation gives CASRAPEDIEQYF. The chain recombines TRBV6-1 with TRBJ2-7; D not certain. V was clipped by 6 bases and J by 6 bases, with 15 bases between them. Germline CDR1 and CDR2: MNHNS and SASEGT. This CDR3 is built from 13 residues.

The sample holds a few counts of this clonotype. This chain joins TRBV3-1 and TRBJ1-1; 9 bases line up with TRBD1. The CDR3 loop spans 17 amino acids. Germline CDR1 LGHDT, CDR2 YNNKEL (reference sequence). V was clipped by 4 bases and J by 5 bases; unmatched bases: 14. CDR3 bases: TGTGCCAGCAGCCGGATAAGGACAGGGGTATCGATAACTGAAGCTTTCTTT. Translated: CASSRIRTGVSITEAFF.

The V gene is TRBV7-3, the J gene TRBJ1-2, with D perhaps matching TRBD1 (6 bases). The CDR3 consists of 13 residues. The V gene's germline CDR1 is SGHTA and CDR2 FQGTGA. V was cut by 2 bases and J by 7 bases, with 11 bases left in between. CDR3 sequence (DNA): TGTGCCAGCAGCTTAGATGGGGGGCCTGGCTACACCTTC. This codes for CASSLDGGPGYTF.

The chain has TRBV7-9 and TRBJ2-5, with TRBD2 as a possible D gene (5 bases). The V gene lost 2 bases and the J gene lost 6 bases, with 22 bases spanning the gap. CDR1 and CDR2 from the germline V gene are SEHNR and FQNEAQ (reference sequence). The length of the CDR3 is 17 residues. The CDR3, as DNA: TGTGCCAGCAGCTTAATTTCGGCTAGCTTTACTCCCAAGACCCAGTACTTC. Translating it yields CASSLISASFTPKTQYF. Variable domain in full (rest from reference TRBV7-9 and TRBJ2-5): DTGVSQNPRHKITKRGQNVTFRCDPISEHNRLYWYRQTLGQGPEFLTYFQNEAQLEKSRLLSDRFSAERPKGSFSTLEIQRTEQGDSAMYLCASSLISASFTPKTQYFGPGTRLLVL.

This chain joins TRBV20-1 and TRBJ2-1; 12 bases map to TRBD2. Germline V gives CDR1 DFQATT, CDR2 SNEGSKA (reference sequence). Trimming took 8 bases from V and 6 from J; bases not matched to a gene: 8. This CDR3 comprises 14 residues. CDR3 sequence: CSFQTSGGSNEQFF. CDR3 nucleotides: TGCAGTTTCCAGACTAGCGGGGGTTCCAATGAGCAGTTCTTC.

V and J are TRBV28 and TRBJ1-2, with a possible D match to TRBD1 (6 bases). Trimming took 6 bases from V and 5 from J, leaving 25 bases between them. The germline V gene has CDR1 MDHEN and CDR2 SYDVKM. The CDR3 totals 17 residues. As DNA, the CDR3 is TGTGCCAGCAGCCACGCCGGTTCAGGGGCCGGGCGGTATGGCTACACCTTC. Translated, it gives CASSHAGSGAGRYGYTF.

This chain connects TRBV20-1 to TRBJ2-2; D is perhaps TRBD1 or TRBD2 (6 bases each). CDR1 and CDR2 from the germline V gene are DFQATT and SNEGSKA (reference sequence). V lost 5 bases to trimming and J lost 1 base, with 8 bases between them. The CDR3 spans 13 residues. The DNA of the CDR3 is TGCAGTGCTGCGGGACAGAACACCGGGGAGCTGTTTTTT. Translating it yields CSAAGQNTGELFF.

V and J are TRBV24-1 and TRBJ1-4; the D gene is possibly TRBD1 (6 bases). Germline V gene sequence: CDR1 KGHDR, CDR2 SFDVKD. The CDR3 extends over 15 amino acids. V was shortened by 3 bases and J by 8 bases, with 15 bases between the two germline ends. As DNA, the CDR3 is TGTGCCACCAGTGATCCCAGGGGCGTCGAGGAAAAACTGTTTTTT. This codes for CATSDPRGVEEKLFF.

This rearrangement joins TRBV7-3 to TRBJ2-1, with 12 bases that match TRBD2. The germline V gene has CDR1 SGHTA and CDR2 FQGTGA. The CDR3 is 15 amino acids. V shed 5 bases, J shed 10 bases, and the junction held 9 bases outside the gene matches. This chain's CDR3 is CASSPQGLAGREQFF. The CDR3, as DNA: TGTGCCAGCAGCCCACAAGGACTAGCGGGGCGAGAGCAGTTCTTC.

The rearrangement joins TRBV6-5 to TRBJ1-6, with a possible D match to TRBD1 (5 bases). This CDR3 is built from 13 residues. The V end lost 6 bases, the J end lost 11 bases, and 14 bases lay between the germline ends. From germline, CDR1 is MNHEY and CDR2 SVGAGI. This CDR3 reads CASRSGGDPPLHF. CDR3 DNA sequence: TGTGCCAGCAGGTCCGGGGGGGATCCACCCCTCCACTTT.

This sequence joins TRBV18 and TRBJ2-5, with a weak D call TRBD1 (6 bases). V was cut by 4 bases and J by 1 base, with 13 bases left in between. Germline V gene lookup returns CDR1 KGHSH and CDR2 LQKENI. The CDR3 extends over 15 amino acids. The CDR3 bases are TGTGCCAGCTCACGATCTCGCAGGGGCCAAGAGACCCAGTACTTC. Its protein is CASSRSRRGQETQYF.

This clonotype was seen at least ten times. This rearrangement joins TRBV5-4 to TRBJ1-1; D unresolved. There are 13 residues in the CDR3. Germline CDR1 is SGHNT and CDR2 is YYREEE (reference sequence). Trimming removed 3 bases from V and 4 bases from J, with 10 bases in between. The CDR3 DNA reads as TGTGCCAGCAGCTCTTGGGGAAGCACTGAAGCTTTCTTT. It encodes CASSSWGSTEAFF.

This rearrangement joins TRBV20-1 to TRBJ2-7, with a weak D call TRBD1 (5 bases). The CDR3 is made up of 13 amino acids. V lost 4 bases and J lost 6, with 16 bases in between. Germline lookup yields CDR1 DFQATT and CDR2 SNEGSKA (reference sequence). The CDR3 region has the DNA TGCAGTGCTAAGCCTTCCCGAGACAGCGAGCAGTACTTC. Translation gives CSAKPSRDSEQYF.

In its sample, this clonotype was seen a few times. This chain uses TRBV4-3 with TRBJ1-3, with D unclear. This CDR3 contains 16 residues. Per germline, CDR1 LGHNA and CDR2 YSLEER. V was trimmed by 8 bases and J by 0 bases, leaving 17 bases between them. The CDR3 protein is CASQARAGSSGNTIYF. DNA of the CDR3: TGCGCCAGCCAAGCACGGGCAGGTAGCTCTGGAAACACCATATATTTT.

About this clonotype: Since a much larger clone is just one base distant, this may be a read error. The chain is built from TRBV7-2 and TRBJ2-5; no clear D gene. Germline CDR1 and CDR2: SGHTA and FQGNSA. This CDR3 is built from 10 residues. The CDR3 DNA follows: TGTGCCAGCGGCTTGGAGACCCAGTACTTC. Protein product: CASGLETQYF. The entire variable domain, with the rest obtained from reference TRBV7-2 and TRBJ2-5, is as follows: GAGVSQSPSNKVTEKGKDVELRCDPISGHTALYWYRQSLGQGLEFLIYFQGNSAPDKSGLPSDRFSAERTGGSVSTLTIQRTQQEDSAVYLCASGLETQYFGPGTRLLVL.

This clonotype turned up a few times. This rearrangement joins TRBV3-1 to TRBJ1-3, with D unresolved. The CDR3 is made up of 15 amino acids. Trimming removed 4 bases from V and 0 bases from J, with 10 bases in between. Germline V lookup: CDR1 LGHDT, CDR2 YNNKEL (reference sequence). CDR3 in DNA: TGTGCCAGCAGCCTAGGACTTCTCTCTGGAAACACCATATATTTT. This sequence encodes CASSLGLLSGNTIYF.

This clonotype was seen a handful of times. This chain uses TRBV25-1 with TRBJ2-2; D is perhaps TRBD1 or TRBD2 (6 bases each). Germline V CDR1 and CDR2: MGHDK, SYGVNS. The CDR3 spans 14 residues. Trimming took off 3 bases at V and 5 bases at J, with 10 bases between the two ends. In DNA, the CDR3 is TGTGCCAGCAGTGAGGGGGGCAAAACCGGGGAGCTGTTTTTT. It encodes CASSEGGKTGELFF.

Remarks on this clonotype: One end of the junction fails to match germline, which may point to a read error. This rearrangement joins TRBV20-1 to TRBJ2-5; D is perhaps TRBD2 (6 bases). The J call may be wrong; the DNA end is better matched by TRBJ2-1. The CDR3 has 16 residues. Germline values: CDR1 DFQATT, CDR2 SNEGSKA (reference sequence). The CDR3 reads CSAEASWWGVGNGQFF. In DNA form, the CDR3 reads TGCAGTGCGGAAGCGTCTTGGTGGGGGGTCGGCAATGGGCAGTTCTTC.

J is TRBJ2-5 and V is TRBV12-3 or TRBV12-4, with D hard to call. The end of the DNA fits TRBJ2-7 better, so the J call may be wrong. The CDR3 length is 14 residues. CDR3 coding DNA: TGTGCCAGCAGTTTTGGAGAGGCAGGCTACGAGCAGTACTTC. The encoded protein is CASSFGEAGYEQYF.

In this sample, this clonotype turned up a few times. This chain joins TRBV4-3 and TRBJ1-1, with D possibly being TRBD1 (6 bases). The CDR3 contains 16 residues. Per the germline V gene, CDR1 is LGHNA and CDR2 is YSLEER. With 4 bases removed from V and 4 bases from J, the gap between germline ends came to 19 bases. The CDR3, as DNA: TGCGCCAGCAGCCGGGGATTGGCAGGGGCGGGCACTGAAGCTTTCTTT. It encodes CASSRGLAGAGTEAFF.

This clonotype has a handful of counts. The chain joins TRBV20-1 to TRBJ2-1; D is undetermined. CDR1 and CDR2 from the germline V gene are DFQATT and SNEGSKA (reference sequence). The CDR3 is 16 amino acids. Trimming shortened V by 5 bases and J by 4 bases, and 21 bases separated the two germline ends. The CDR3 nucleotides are TGCAGTGCTGCAACGGCCCTAAAGGACCGGTACAATGAGCAGTTCTTC. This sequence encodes CSAATALKDRYNEQFF.

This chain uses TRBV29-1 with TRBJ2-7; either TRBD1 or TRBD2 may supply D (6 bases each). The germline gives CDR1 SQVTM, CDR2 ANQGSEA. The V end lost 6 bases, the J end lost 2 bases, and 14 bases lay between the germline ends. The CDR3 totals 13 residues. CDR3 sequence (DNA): TGCAGCGTATCACAGGGACTTCCCTACGAGCAGTACTTC. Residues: CSVSQGLPYEQYF.

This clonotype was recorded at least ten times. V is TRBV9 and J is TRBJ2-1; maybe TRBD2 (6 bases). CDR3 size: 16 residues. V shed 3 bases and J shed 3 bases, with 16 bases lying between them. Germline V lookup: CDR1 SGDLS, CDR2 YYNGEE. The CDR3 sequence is CASSGLGGDNYNEQFF. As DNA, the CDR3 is TGTGCCAGCAGCGGACTTGGCGGGGATAACTACAATGAGCAGTTCTTC.

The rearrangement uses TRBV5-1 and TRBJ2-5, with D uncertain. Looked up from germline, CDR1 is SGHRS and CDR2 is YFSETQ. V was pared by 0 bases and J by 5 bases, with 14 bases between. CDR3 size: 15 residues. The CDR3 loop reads CASSLGLDGHETQYF. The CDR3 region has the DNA TGCGCCAGCAGCTTGGGCCTCGATGGCCATGAGACCCAGTACTTC.

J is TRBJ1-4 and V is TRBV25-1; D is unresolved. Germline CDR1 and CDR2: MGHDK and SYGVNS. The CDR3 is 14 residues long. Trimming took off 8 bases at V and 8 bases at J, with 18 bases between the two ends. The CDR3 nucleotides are TGTGCCAGCGCGCCATCTCGAGGATACGAAAAACTGTTTTTT. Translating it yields CASAPSRGYEKLFF.

The CDR3 sequence: CASNNGGLAGEQFF. The CDR3 DNA reads TGTGCCAGCAACAACGGGGGACTAGCGGGGGAGCAGTTCTTC. The chain uses TRBV6-2 or TRBV6-3 and TRBJ2-1, with 13 bases that match TRBD2. The CDR3 has 14 residues. Trimming cost V 7 bases and J 10 bases; bases outside gene matches: 7. From germline, CDR1 is MNHEY and CDR2 SVGEGT.

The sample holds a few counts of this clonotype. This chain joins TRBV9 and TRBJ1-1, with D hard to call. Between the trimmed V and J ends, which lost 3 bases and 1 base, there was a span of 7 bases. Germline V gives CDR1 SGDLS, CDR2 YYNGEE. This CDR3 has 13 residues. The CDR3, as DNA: TGTGCCAGCAGCGCCTTGAGGAACACTGAAGCTTTCTTT. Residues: CASSALRNTEAFF.

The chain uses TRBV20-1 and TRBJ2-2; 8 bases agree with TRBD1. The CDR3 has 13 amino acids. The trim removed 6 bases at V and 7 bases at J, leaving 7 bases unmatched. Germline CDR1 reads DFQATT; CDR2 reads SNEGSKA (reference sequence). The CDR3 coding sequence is TGCAGTGCAAGGCAGGGGGCCAGCGGGGAGCTGTTTTTT. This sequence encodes CSARQGASGELFF.

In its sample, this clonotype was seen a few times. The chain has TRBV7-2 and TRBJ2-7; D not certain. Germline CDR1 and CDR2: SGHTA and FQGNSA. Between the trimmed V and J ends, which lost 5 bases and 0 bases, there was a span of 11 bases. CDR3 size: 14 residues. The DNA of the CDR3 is TGTGCCAGCAGCCCCTACCTAAGCTCCTACGAGCAGTACTTC. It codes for CASSPYLSSYEQYF.